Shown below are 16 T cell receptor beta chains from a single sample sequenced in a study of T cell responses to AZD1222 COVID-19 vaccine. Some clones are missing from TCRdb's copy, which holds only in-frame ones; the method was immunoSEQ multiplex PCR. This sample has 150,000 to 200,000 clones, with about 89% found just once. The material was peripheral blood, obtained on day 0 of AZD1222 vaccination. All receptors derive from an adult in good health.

CDR3 residues: CASSLGGYNTEAFF. The CDR3 DNA sequence: TGTGCCAGCAGCTTAGGAGGGTATAACACTGAAGCTTTCTTT. The chain has TRBV7-3 and TRBJ1-1; no firm D call. V lost 2 bases and J 2 bases, leaving 9 bases between the germline ends. This CDR3 is 14 amino acids long. In germline, CDR1 is SGHTA, CDR2 FQGTGA.

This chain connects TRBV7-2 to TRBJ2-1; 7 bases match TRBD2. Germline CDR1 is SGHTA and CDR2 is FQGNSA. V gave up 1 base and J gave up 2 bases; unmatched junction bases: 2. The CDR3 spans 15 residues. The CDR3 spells CASSLGEGAYNEQFF. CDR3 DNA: TGTGCCAGCAGCTTAGGGGAGGGCGCCTACAATGAGCAGTTCTTC. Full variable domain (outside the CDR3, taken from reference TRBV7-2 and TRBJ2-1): GAGVSQSPSNKVTEKGKDVELRCDPISGHTALYWYRQSLGQGLEFLIYFQGNSAPDKSGLPSDRFSAERTGGSVSTLTIQRTQQEDSAVYLCASSLGEGAYNEQFFGPGTRLTVL.

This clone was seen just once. This CDR3 is CASSYPLQGSTGNTIYF. Here the CDR3 DNA reads TGTGCCAGCAGCTACCCCCTACAGGGGAGTACTGGAAACACCATATATTTT. The V gene is TRBV7-9, the J gene TRBJ1-3; TRBD1 aligns across 7 bases. Trimming at V came to 4 bases and at J to 2 bases, leaving 11 bases not matched to a gene. The CDR3 extends over 17 amino acids. CDR1 is SEHNR and CDR2 is FQNEAQ in the germline V gene (reference sequence).

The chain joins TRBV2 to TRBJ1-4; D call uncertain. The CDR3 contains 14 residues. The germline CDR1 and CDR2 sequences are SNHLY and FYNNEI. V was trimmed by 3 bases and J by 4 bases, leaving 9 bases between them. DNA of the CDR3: TGTGCCAGCAGTGAGGCAGAGTTTAATGAAAAACTGTTTTTT. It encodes CASSEAEFNEKLFF. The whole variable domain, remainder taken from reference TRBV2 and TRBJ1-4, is EPEVTQTPSHQVTQMGQEVILRCVPISNHLYFYWYRQILGQKVEFLVSFYNNEISEKSEIFDDQFSVERPDGSNFTLKIRSTKLEDSAMYFCASSEAEFNEKLFFGSGTQLSVL.

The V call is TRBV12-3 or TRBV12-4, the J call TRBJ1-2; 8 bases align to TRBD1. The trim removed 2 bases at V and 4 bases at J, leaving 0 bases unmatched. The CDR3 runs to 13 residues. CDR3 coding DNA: TGTGCCAGCAGTTTAACAGGGGGCTATGGCTACACCTTC. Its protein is CASSLTGGYGYTF.

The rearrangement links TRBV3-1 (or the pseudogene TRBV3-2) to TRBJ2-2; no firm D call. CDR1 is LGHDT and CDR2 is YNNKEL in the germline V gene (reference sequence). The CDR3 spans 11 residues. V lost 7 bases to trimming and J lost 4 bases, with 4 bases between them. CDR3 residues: CASTLTGELFF. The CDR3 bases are TGTGCCAGCACCCTCACCGGGGAGCTGTTTTTT.

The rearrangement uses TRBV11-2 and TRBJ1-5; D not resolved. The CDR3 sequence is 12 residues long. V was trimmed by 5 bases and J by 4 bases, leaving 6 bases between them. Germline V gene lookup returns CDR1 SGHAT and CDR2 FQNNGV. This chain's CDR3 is CASSLPNQPQHF. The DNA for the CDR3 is TGTGCCAGCAGCCTACCTAATCAGCCCCAGCATTTT.

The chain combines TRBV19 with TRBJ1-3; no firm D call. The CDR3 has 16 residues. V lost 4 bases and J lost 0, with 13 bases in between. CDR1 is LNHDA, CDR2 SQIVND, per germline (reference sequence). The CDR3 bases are TGTGCCAGTAGTAGGTTGCCGGAGCTCTCTGGAAACACCATATATTTT. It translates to CASSRLPELSGNTIYF. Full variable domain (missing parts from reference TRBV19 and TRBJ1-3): DGGITQSPKYLFRKEGQNVTLSCEQNLNHDAMYWYRQDPGQGLRLIYYSQIVNDFQKGDIAEGYSVSREKKESFPLTVTSAQKNPTAFYLCASSRLPELSGNTIYFGEGSWLTVV.

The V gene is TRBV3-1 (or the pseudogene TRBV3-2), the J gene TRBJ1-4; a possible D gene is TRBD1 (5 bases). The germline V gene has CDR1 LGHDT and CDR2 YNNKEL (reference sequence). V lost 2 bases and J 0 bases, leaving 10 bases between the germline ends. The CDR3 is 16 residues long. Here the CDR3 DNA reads TGTGCCAGCAGCCAAATGACAGCGCCAACTAATGAAAAACTGTTTTTT. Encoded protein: CASSQMTAPTNEKLFF.

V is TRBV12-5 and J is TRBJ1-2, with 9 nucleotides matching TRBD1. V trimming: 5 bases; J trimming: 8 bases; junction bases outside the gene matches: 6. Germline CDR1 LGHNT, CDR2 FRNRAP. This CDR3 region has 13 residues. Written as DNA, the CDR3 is TGTGCTAGTGGTCCCACAGGGGGCCTCGGCTACACCTTC. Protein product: CASGPTGGLGYTF. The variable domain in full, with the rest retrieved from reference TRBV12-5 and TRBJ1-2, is DARVTQTPRHKVTEMGQEVTMRCQPILGHNTVFWYRQTMMQGLELLAYFRNRAPLDDSGMPKDRFSAEMPDATLATLKIQPSEPRDSAVYFCASGPTGGLGYTFGSGTRLTVV.

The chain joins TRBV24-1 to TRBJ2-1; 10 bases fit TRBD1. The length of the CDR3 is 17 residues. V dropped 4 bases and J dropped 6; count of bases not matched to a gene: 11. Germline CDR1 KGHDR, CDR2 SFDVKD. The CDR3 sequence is CATSETSTGGRGNEQFF. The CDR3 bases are TGTGCCACCAGTGAAACCTCGACAGGGGGCCGGGGCAATGAGCAGTTCTTC.

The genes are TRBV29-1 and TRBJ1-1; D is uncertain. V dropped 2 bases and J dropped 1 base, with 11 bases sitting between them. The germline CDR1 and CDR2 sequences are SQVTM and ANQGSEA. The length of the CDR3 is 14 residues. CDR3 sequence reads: CSVELAGGNTEAFF. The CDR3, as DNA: TGCAGCGTTGAACTGGCCGGCGGGAACACTGAAGCTTTCTTT.

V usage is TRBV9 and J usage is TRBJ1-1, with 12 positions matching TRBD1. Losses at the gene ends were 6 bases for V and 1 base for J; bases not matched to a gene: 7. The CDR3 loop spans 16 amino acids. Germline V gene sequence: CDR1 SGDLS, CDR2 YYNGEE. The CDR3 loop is CASKVGTGGPNTEAFF. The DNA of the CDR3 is TGTGCCAGCAAAGTCGGGACAGGGGGCCCGAACACTGAAGCTTTCTTT.

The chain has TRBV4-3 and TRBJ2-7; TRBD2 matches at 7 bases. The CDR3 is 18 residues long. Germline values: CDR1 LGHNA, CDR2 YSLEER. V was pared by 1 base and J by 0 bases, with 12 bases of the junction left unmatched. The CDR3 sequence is CASSQAQVTGRISYEQYF. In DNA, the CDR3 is TGCGCCAGCAGCCAAGCTCAAGTCACCGGGAGGATCTCCTACGAGCAGTACTTC.

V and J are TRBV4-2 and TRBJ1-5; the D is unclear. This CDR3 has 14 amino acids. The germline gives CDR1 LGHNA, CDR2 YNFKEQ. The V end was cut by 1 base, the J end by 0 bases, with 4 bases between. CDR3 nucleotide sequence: TGTGCCAGCAGCCAAGGGAATAGCAATCAGCCCCAGCATTTT. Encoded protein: CASSQGNSNQPQHF.

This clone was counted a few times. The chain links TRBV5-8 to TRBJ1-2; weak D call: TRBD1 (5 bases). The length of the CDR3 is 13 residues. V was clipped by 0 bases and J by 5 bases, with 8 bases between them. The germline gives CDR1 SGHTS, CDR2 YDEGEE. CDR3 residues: CASSLGTRYGYTF. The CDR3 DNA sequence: TGTGCCAGCAGCTTGGGGACACGATATGGCTACACCTTC. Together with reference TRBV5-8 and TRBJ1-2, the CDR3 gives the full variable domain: EAGVTQSPTHLIKTRGQQATLRCSPISGHTSVYWYQQALGLGLQFLLWYDEGEERNRGNFPPRFSGRQFPNYSSELNVNALELEDSALYLCASSLGTRYGYTFGSGTRLTVV.